These 25 T cell receptor beta chains share one sample of origin, sequenced in a study of cytomegalovirus exposure and HLA in healthy donors. Data came from immunoSEQ multiplex PCR; TCRdb stores just in-frame clones and leaves some out. The table includes 300,000 to 350,000 clones, approximately 86% detected once. Sequenced: PBMCs. The receptors stem from a young man in good health and CMV-seronegative.

This chain links TRBV7-9 with TRBJ1-2; D is possibly TRBD1 (5 bases). Germline V gene lookup returns CDR1 SEHNR and CDR2 FQNEAQ (reference sequence). The CDR3 is 15 residues long. V lost 8 bases to trimming and J lost 2 bases, with 18 bases between them. The CDR3 coding sequence is TGTGCCAGCGAAAAATGGGGCAGTCGAAACTATGGCTACACCTTC. Amino acids: CASEKWGSRNYGYTF. Based on the CDR3 plus reference TRBV7-9 and TRBJ1-2, the full variable domain is DTGVSQNPRHKITKRGQNVTFRCDPISEHNRLYWYRQTLGQGPEFLTYFQNEAQLEKSRLLSDRFSAERPKGSFSTLEIQRTEQGDSAMYLCASEKWGSRNYGYTFGSGTRLTVV.

The chain is built from TRBV2 and TRBJ1-2, with 12 bases that match TRBD1. This CDR3 region has 18 residues. After removal of 4 bases from V and 5 bases from J, the junction contained 14 bases not matched to a gene. Germline CDR1 reads SNHLY; CDR2 reads FYNNEI. This chain's CDR3 is CASSGPGTGGEMLYGYTF. The CDR3 coding sequence is TGTGCCAGCAGTGGGCCTGGGACAGGGGGCGAAATGTTGTATGGCTACACCTTC.

V is TRBV19 and J is TRBJ2-2; 7 bases line up with TRBD2. Germline V CDR1 and CDR2: LNHDA, SQIVND (reference sequence). The CDR3 consists of 13 residues. V trimming: 5 bases; J trimming: 7 bases; junction bases outside the gene matches: 4. CDR3 region: CASSSTSFGELFF. In DNA form, the CDR3 reads TGTGCCAGTAGTTCGACTAGCTTCGGGGAGCTGTTTTTT.

The rearrangement uses TRBV2 and TRBJ1-3; D gene ambiguous. Germline V lookup: CDR1 SNHLY, CDR2 FYNNEI. V was shortened by 4 bases and J by 1 base, with 11 bases between the two germline ends. CDR3 length: 15 amino acids. CDR3: CASSVRGDSGNTIYF. CDR3 nucleotides: TGTGCCAGCAGTGTTCGAGGAGATTCTGGAAACACCATATATTTT.

Notes on this clone: The sample has other DNA sequences that encode this CDR3 too. The CDR3 here is CASSFGTGSYEQYF. Here the CDR3 DNA reads TGTGCCAGCAGCTTCGGGACAGGGTCCTACGAGCAGTACTTC. The rearrangement joins TRBV5-6 to TRBJ2-7, with 9 bases fitting TRBD1. From germline, CDR1 is SGHDT and CDR2 YYEEEE. This CDR3 contains 14 residues. The junction had 1 base not matched to a gene; V was cut back by 2 bases and J by 1 base.

This rearrangement joins TRBV18 to TRBJ2-5; 12 nucleotides line up with TRBD2. This CDR3 has 17 residues. Germline loops: CDR1 KGHSH, CDR2 LQKENI. The V gene end was trimmed by 3 bases and the J gene end by 1 base; junction bases not matched to a gene: 6. As DNA, the CDR3 is TGTGCCAGCTCACCGACCAGACTAGCGGGGGTCCAAGAGACCCAGTACTTC. This translates into CASSPTRLAGVQETQYF.

This sequence joins TRBV7-6 and TRBJ1-6, with unresolved D. In germline, CDR1 is SGHVS, CDR2 FNYEAQ. The CDR3 spans 15 residues. The V gene lost 2 bases and the J gene lost 9 bases, with 14 bases spanning the gap. In DNA, the CDR3 is TGTGCCAGCAGCTTAAAACGATTTGGCGGTTCACCCCTCCACTTT. Translation: CASSLKRFGGSPLHF.

The chain recombines TRBV4-3 with TRBJ1-1; no reliable D call. From germline, CDR1 is LGHNA and CDR2 YSLEER. CDR3 length: 14 amino acids. The V and J ends lost 3 bases and 6 bases respectively, with 14 bases between them. The CDR3 loop is CASSQDSNHAEAFF. The CDR3 DNA reads as TGCGCCAGCAGCCAGGACTCAAATCACGCTGAAGCTTTCTTT.

This sequence joins TRBV14 and TRBJ1-6, with D possibly matching TRBD1 (5 bases). CDR1 is SGHDN and CDR2 is FVKESK in the germline V gene. This CDR3 has 17 amino acids. Trimming took 4 bases from V and 1 from J, leaving 14 bases between them. The CDR3 DNA follows: TGTGCCAGCAGCCTCTACCGGGGGGAATCCTATAATTCACCCCTCCACTTT. Amino acid sequence: CASSLYRGESYNSPLHF.

The chain joins TRBV27 to TRBJ2-5, with unresolved D. Germline CDR1 and CDR2: MNHEY and SMNVEV (reference sequence). V gave up 6 bases and J gave up 5 bases, with 10 bases separating them. CDR3 size: 12 residues. CDR3 residues: CASSSPGETQYF. Written as DNA, the CDR3 is TGTGCCAGCAGCTCCCCCGGGGAGACCCAGTACTTC.

The rearrangement uses TRBV20-1 and TRBJ2-1; D not certain. This CDR3 is built from 11 residues. The V gene lost 6 bases and the J gene lost 4 bases, with 7 bases spanning the gap. Germline lookup yields CDR1 DFQATT and CDR2 SNEGSKA (reference sequence). Here the CDR3 reads CSAKEYNEQFF. In nucleotides, the CDR3 is TGCAGTGCGAAAGAGTACAATGAGCAGTTCTTC.

The rearrangement links TRBV29-1 to TRBJ1-1; a possible D gene is TRBD1 (5 bases). This CDR3 contains 14 residues. V lost 4 bases and J 0 bases, leaving 12 bases between the germline ends. Germline CDR1 reads SQVTM; CDR2 reads ANQGSEA. The CDR3 is CSVATGGMNTEAFF. For the CDR3, the DNA is TGCAGCGTTGCTACAGGCGGCATGAACACTGAAGCTTTCTTT. Full variable domain (missing parts from reference TRBV29-1 and TRBJ1-1): SAVISQKPSRDICQRGTSLTIQCQVDSQVTMMFWYRQQPGQSLTLIATANQGSEATYESGFVIDKFPISRPNLTFSTLTVSNMSPEDSSIYLCSVATGGMNTEAFFGQGTRLTVV.

V and J are TRBV9 and TRBJ2-3, with TRBD2 as a possible D gene (6 bases). The ends were cut back, 2 bases at V and 0 bases at J, with 13 bases in the middle. Per germline, CDR1 SGDLS and CDR2 YYNGEE. There are 16 residues in the CDR3. This chain's CDR3 is CASSVLSSESTDTQYF. The CDR3 region has the DNA TGTGCCAGCAGCGTTTTGTCTAGCGAAAGCACAGATACGCAGTATTTT.

V usage is TRBV2 and J usage is TRBJ1-1; tentative D call: TRBD1 (6 bases). The CDR3 loop spans 15 amino acids. Trimming stripped 4 bases from V and 5 bases from J, with 17 bases between. Germline V gene lookup returns CDR1 SNHLY and CDR2 FYNNEI. The CDR3 spells CASSGSAGVGTEAFF. In nucleotides, the CDR3 is TGTGCCAGCAGTGGATCAGCAGGGGTAGGGACTGAAGCTTTCTTT.

The chain combines TRBV4-1 with TRBJ1-2; 10 nucleotides match TRBD1. This CDR3 has 15 amino acids. Looked up from germline, CDR1 is MGHRA and CDR2 is YSYEKL. Trimming took 3 bases from V and 2 from J; bases not matched to a gene: 3. The CDR3 nucleotides read TGCGCCAGCAGCCAGGGACAGGGGTTCAACTATGGCTACACCTTC. Its protein product is CASSQGQGFNYGYTF.

The chain links TRBV25-1 to TRBJ1-4; 8 bases are a match to TRBD1. Trimming cost V 2 bases and J 7 bases; bases outside gene matches: 6. Germline lookup yields CDR1 MGHDK and CDR2 SYGVNS. The CDR3 length is 15 residues. This CDR3 is CASSERTGLSEKLFF. DNA for the CDR3: TGTGCCAGCAGTGAACGGACAGGGTTGAGTGAAAAACTGTTTTTT.

J is TRBJ1-5 and V is TRBV19; 9 bases are shared with TRBD1. Trimming removed 2 bases from V and 0 bases from J; junction bases left unmatched: 8. Germline values: CDR1 LNHDA, CDR2 SQIVND (reference sequence). This CDR3 spans 18 amino acids. The CDR3 DNA is TGTGCCAGTAGTATAATCCGGGACAGGGAATATAGCAATCAGCCCCAGCATTTT. As protein: CASSIIRDREYSNQPQHF. Drawing the rest from reference TRBV19 and TRBJ1-5, the complete variable domain is DGGITQSPKYLFRKEGQNVTLSCEQNLNHDAMYWYRQDPGQGLRLIYYSQIVNDFQKGDIAEGYSVSREKKESFPLTVTSAQKNPTAFYLCASSIIRDREYSNQPQHFGDGTRLSIL.

The rearrangement uses TRBV11-2 and TRBJ1-2; D call uncertain. In germline, CDR1 is SGHAT, CDR2 FQNNGV. This CDR3 is 13 amino acids long. The V gene lost 5 bases and the J gene lost 5 bases, with 12 bases spanning the gap. CDR3 DNA: TGTGCCAGCAGCCCTATGACTTTGTATGGCTACACCTTC. Amino acid sequence: CASSPMTLYGYTF.

The genes are TRBV7-8 and TRBJ1-5; unclear D gene. Germline lookup yields CDR1 SGHVS and CDR2 FQNEAQ. This CDR3 spans 15 amino acids. V was cut by 3 bases and J by 9 bases, with 18 bases left in between. Here the CDR3 reads CASSFSVGGPRPQHF. The CDR3 bases are TGTGCCAGCAGCTTCTCAGTTGGAGGCCCTCGGCCCCAGCATTTT. Complete variable domain (other parts from reference TRBV7-8 and TRBJ1-5): GAGVSQSPRYKVAKRGQDVALRCDPISGHVSLFWYQQALGQGPEFLTYFQNEAQLDKSGLPSDRFFAERPEGSVSTLKIQRTQQEDSAVYLCASSFSVGGPRPQHFGDGTRLSIL.

The J gene is TRBJ2-5, the V gene TRBV4-1; D is perhaps TRBD2 (7 bases). V shed 4 bases and J shed 5 bases, with 20 bases lying between them. The CDR3 contains 16 residues. Germline V gene data show CDR1 as MGHRA and CDR2 as YSYEKL. CDR3 sequence reads: CASSPRGGGAVETQYF. The CDR3 nucleotides are TGCGCCAGCAGCCCCCGGGGCGGGGGCGCCGTCGAGACCCAGTACTTC.

This sequence joins TRBV15 and TRBJ1-5; tentatively, D is TRBD1 (6 bases). The length of the CDR3 is 18 residues. The V end lost 2 bases, the J end lost 0 bases, and 17 bases lay between the germline ends. CDR1 is LNHNV, CDR2 YYDKDF, per germline (reference sequence). In nucleotides, the CDR3 is TGTGCCACCAGCAGATTGGCAGGGGCCCCTAATAGCAATCAGCCCCAGCATTTT. Translated, it gives CATSRLAGAPNSNQPQHF.

This chain uses TRBV6-1 with TRBJ2-1, with TRBD2 matching over 12 bases. Germline V gene data show CDR1 as MNHNS and CDR2 as SASEGT. The V and J ends lost 4 bases and 2 bases, in that order; junction bases with no gene match: 3. CDR3 length equals 16 residues. In DNA form, the CDR3 reads TGTGCCAGCAGTGGCGGACTAGCGGGGACCTACAATGAGCAGTTCTTC. Its protein is CASSGGLAGTYNEQFF.

The chain combines TRBV7-2 with TRBJ2-5; 9 bases line up with TRBD1. Trimming removed 1 base from V and 2 bases from J; junction bases left unmatched: 5. This CDR3 is built from 16 residues. Germline assignment: CDR1 SGHTA and CDR2 FQGNSA. CDR3 sequence reads: CASSLGGQGGQETQYF. The DNA for the CDR3 is TGTGCCAGCAGCTTAGGGGGACAGGGAGGACAAGAGACCCAGTACTTC.

This chain joins TRBV28 and TRBJ1-1, with a tentative D call TRBD1 (6 bases). CDR1 and CDR2 from the germline V gene are MDHEN and SYDVKM. CDR3 length: 13 residues. The ends were cut back, 1 base at V and 10 bases at J, with 13 bases in the middle. The CDR3 DNA is TGTGCCAGCAGTTTATCACTACAGGGTTTAGCTTTCTTT. As protein: CASSLSLQGLAFF.

This clone turned up a few times. J is TRBJ2-1 and V is TRBV11-2; D ambiguous. Germline V gene lookup returns CDR1 SGHAT and CDR2 FQNNGV. Trimming removed 3 bases at V and 6 bases at J, with 15 bases between. This CDR3 contains 15 residues. The CDR3 nucleotides are TGTGCCAGCAGCTTTGCGGAAGAGACGCTCAATGAGCAGTTCTTC. Encoded protein: CASSFAEETLNEQFF.